This TCR beta chain came from a study of Graves' ophthalmopathy and Graves' hyperthyroidism. Study findings and constraints: Most expanded clonotypes from thyroid (those above 0.001 frequency) were also found in blood. Ophthalmopathy and stable hyperthyroidism were discriminated by a 13-signature model, with around 88% sensitivity and 65% to 83% specificity.

Symptoms, serum thyroxine and TRAb, thyroid ultrasound, and orbital computed tomography formed the diagnostic basis. Researchers took RNA transcripts and amplified TCR beta CDR3 regions from them. After a first-round RT-PCR with HTBI primers, a second-round multiplex PCR was run. TCRdb analysed the multiplex PCR reads with MiXCR anew, one entry per CDR3 protein. The sample consists of 650,000 to 800,000 distinct CDR3 sequences, about 41% of them appearing once. The CDR3 covers 14 residues. Germline V gene sequence: CDR1 ENHRY, CDR2 SYGVKD. V lost 9 bases and J lost 0; bases outside the gene matches: 3. Regarding this clonotype: Antigen: not known.

Source material: peripheral blood. This TCR came from an adult man with Graves' ophthalmopathy. This chain uses TRBV10-3 with TRBJ2-7; TRBD2 matches at 12 bases. CDR3: CAIRLAGVSYEQYF. CDR3 bases: TGTGCCATAAGACTAGCGGGGGTCTCCTACGAGCAGTACTTC.